This T cell receptor beta chain was captured in a study of shared clonotypes between healthy human individuals. V gave up 8 bases and J gave up 4 bases; unmatched junction bases: 9. The CDR3 is 15 amino acids. Looked up from germline, CDR1 is SNHLY and CDR2 is FYNNEI. CD8 cells classed as naive were CD45RO-negative and positively selected for CCR7, excluding terminally differentiated effector memory CD45RA+ cells. Assay used: immunoSEQ multiplex PCR; TCRdb lists only in-frame clones, some missing. Here the sample spans 660,000 or so clones, roughly 96% being singletons. This clonotype was sampled from a woman in her 30s in good health. The chain is built from TRBV2 and TRBJ2-3; the match to TRBD2 covers 10 bases. The material sequenced was naive CD8+ T cells sorted from blood. The CDR3, as DNA: TGTGCCAGCGGGGGAAGCGGGAGGGCCCCAGATACGCAGTATTTT. Translating it yields CASGGSGRAPDTQYF.